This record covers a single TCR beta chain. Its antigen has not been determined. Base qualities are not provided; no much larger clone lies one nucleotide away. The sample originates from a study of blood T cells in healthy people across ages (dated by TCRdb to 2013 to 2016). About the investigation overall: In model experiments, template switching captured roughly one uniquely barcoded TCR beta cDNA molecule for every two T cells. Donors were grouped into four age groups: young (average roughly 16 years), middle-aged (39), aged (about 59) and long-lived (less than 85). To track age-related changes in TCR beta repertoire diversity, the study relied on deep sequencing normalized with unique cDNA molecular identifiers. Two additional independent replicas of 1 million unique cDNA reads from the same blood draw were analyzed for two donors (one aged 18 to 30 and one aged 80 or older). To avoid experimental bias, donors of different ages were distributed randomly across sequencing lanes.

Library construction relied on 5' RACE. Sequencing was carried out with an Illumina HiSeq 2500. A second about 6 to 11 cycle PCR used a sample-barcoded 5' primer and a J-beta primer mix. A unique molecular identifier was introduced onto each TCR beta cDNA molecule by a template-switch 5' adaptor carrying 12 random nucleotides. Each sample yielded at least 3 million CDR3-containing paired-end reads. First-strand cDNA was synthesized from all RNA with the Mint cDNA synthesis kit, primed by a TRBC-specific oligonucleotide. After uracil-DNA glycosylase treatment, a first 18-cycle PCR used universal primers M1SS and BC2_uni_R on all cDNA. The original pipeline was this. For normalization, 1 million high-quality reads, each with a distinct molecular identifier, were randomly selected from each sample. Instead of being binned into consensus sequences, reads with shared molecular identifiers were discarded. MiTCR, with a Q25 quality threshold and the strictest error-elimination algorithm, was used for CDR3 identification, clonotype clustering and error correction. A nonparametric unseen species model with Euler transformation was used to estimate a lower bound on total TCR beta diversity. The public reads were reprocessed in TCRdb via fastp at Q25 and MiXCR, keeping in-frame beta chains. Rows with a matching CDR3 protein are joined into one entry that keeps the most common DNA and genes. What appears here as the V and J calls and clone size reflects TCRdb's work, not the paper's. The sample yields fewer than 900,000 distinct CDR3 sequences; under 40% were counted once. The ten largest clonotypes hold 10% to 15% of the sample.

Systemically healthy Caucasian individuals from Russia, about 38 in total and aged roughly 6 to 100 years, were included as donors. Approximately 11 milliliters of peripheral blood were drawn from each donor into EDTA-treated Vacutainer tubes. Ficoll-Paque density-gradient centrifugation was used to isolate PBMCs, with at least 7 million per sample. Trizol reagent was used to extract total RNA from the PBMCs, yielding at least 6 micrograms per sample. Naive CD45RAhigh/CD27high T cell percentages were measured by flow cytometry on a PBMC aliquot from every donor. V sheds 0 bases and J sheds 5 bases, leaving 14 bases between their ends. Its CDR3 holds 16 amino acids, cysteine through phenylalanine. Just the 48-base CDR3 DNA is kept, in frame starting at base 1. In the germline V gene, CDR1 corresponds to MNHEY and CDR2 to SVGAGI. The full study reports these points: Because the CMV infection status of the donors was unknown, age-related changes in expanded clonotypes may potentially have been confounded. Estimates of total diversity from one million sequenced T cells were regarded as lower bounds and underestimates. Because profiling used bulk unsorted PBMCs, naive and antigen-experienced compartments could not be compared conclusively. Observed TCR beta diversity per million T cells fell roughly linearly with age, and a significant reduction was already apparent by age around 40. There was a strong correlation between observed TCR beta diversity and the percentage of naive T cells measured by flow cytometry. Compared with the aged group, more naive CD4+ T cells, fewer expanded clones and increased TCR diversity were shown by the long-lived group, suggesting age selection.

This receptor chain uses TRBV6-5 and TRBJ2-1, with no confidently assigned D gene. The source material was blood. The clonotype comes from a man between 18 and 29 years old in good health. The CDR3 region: CASSYSLEGSDNEQFF. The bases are TGTGCCAGCAGTTACTCCTTAGAAGGATCTGACAATGAGCAGTTCTTC.